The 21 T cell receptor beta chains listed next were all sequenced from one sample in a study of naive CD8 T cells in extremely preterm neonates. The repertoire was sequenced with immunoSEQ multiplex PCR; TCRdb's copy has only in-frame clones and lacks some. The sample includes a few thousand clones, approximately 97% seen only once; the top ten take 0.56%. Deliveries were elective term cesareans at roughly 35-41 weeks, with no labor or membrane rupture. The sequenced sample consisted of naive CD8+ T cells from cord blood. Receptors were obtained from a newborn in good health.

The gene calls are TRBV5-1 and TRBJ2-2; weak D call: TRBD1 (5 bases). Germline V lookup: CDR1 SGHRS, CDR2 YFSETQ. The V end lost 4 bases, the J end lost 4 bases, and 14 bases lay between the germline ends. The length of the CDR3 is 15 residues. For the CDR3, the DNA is TGCGCCAGCAGCGCGGAAGTCCAGGGCACCGGGGAGCTGTTTTTT. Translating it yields CASSAEVQGTGELFF.

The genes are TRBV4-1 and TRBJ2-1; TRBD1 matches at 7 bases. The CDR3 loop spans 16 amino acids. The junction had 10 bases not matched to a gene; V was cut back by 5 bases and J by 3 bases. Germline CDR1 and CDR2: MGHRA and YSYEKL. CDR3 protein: CASSAPGQKIYNEQFF. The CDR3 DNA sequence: TGCGCCAGCAGCGCGCCGGGACAGAAAATCTACAATGAGCAGTTCTTC.

CDR3 sequence reads: CASSSYLTGHYEQYF. CDR3 nucleotide sequence: TGTGCCAGCAGCAGTTATCTAACAGGACACTACGAGCAGTACTTC. V and J are TRBV27 and TRBJ2-5, with D perhaps matching TRBD1 (5 bases). The DNA matches TRBJ2-7 better at its end, which makes the J call doubtful. The CDR3 covers 15 residues. Germline loops: CDR1 MNHEY, CDR2 SMNVEV (reference sequence).

The CDR3 sequence is CASSPGQGYEQYF. In DNA form, the CDR3 reads TGTGCCAGCAGCCCGGGACAGGGGTACGAGCAGTACTTC. The V gene is TRBV7-9, the J gene TRBJ2-7; 10 bases agree with TRBD1. From germline, CDR1 is SEHNR and CDR2 FQNEAQ (reference sequence). The V segment lost 5 bases and the J segment 4 bases; nucleotides outside the gene matches: 2. This CDR3 is 13 amino acids long.

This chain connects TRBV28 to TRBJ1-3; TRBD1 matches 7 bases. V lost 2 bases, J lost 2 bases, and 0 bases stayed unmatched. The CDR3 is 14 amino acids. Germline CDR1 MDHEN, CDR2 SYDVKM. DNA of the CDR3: TGTGCCAGCAGTTTACAGGGGGCTGGAAACACCATATATTTT. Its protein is CASSLQGAGNTIYF.

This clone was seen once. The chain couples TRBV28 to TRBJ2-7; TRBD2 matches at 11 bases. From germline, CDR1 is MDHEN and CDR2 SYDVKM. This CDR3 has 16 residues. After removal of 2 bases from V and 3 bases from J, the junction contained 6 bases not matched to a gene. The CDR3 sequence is CASSLDRLAGYYEQYF. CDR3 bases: TGTGCCAGCAGTTTAGACAGACTAGCGGGGTACTACGAGCAGTACTTC.

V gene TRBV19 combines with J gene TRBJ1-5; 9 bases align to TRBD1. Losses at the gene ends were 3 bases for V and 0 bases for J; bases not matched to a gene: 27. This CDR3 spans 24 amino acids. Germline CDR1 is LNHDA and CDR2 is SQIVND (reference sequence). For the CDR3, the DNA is TGTGCCAGTAGTATGCCATCTCCCGGGACAGGGATATGGGGGGATATATATAGCAATCAGCCCCAGCATTTT. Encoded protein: CASSMPSPGTGIWGDIYSNQPQHF. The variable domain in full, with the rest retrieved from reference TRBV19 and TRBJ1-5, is DGGITQSPKYLFRKEGQNVTLSCEQNLNHDAMYWYRQDPGQGLRLIYYSQIVNDFQKGDIAEGYSVSREKKESFPLTVTSAQKNPTAFYLCASSMPSPGTGIWGDIYSNQPQHFGDGTRLSIL.

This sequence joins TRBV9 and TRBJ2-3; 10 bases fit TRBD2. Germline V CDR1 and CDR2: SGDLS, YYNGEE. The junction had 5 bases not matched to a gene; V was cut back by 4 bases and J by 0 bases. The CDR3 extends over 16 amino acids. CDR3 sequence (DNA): TGTGCCAGCAGCCCCGGACTAGCGGATAGCACAGATACGCAGTATTTT. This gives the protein CASSPGLADSTDTQYF.

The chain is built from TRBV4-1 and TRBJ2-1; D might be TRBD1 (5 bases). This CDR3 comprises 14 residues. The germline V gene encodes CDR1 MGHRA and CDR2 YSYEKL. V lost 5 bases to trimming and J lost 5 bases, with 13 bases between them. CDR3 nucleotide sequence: TGCGCCAGCAGCTACGAAGGGGAAAACAATGAGCAGTTCTTC. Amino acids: CASSYEGENNEQFF.

The CDR3 region has the DNA TGTGCCAGCAGCCGAAACCCGGGACTAGCGAGTAATGAGCAGTTCTTC. It specifies CASSRNPGLASNEQFF. The V call is TRBV13, the J call TRBJ2-1; 10 positions match TRBD2. Germline V gene data show CDR1 as PRHDT and CDR2 as FYEKMQ (reference sequence). This CDR3 has 16 residues. The ends lost 5 bases at V and 7 bases at J; junction bases unmatched: 11.

The CDR3 nucleotides are TGTGCCAGCAGCGCTAGCGGGGGGGCAGAGACCCAGTACTTC. This codes for CASSASGGAETQYF. This chain links TRBV9 with TRBJ2-5; TRBD2 aligns across 12 bases. V lost 3 bases to trimming and J lost 4 bases; unmatched junction nucleotides: 1. The length of the CDR3 is 14 residues. Germline V gene sequence: CDR1 SGDLS, CDR2 YYNGEE.

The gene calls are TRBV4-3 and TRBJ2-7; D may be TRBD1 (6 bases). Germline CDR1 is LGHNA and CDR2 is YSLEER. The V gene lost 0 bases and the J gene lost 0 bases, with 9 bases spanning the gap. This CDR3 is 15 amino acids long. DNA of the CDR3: TGCGCCAGCAGCCAAGATTCGGGACACTCCTACGAGCAGTACTTC. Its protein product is CASSQDSGHSYEQYF.

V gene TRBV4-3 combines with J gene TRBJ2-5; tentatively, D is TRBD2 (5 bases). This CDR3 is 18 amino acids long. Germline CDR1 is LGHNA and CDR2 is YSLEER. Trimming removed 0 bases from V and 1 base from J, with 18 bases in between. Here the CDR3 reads CASSQDPRAGRVQETQYF. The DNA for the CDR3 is TGCGCCAGCAGCCAAGATCCTCGGGCGGGCCGGGTCCAAGAGACCCAGTACTTC.

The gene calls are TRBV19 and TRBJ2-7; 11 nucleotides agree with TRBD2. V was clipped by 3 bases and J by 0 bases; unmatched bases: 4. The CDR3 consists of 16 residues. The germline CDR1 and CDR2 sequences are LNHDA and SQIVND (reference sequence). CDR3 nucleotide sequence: TGTGCCAGTAGTATTTCCGGGACTAGCGGCTCCTACGAGCAGTACTTC. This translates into CASSISGTSGSYEQYF.

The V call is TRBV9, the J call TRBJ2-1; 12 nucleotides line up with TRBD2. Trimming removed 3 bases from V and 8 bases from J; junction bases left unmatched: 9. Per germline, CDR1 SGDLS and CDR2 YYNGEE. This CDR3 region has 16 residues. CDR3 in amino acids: CASSAETSGGVDEQFF. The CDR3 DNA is TGTGCCAGCAGCGCGGAGACTAGCGGGGGAGTGGATGAGCAGTTCTTC.

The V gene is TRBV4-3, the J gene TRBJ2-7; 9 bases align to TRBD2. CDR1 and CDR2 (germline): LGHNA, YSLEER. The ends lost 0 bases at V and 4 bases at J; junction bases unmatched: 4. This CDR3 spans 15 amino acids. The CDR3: CASSQDLAGWYEQYF. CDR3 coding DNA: TGCGCCAGCAGCCAAGACCTAGCGGGATGGTACGAGCAGTACTTC.

The DNA for the CDR3 is TGTGCCAGCAGTTTAGTACGGGGAGGGGTAGGTACGCAGTATTTT. It encodes CASSLVRGGVGTQYF. This chain joins TRBV27 and TRBJ2-3, with TRBD2 matching over 7 bases. CDR3 length equals 15 residues. Germline values: CDR1 MNHEY, CDR2 SMNVEV (reference sequence). The junction had 10 bases not matched to a gene; V was cut back by 2 bases and J by 8 bases.

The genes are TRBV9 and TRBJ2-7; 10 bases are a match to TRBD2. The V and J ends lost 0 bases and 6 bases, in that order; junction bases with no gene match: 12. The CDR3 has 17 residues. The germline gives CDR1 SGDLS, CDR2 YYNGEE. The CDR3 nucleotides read TGTGCCAGCAGCGTAGAACCTAGCGGGGGCCCGCGGGGCGAGCAGTACTTC. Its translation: CASSVEPSGGPRGEQYF.

The CDR3 DNA is TGTGCCAGCAGCAGGACTAGCGGGAATGAGCAGTTCTTC. Protein product: CASSRTSGNEQFF. The rearrangement uses TRBV5-5 and TRBJ2-1, with 11 bases matching TRBD2. Germline CDR1 and CDR2: SGHKS and YYEKEE (reference sequence). V trimming: 4 bases; J trimming: 7 bases; junction bases outside the gene matches: 1. The CDR3 totals 13 residues.

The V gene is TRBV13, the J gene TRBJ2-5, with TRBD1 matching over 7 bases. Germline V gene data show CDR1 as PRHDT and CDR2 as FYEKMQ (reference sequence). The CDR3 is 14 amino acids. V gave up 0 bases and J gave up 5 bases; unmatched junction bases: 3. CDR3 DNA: TGTGCCAGCAGCTTAGGCGACAGGGTTGAGACCCAGTACTTC. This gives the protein CASSLGDRVETQYF.

The CDR3 here is CSVDRTGEDGYTF. In DNA form, the CDR3 reads TGCAGCGTTGACCGGACAGGGGAGGATGGCTACACCTTC. This chain uses TRBV29-1 with TRBJ1-2, with TRBD1 matching over 9 bases. This CDR3 spans 13 amino acids. The germline CDR1 and CDR2 sequences are SQVTM and ANQGSEA. V was pared by 3 bases and J by 6 bases, with 5 bases of the junction left unmatched.